The present entry profiles one TCR beta chain with its context. This specimen belongs to a study of shared clonotypes between healthy human individuals. TCRdb's table, derived via immunoSEQ multiplex PCR, lists solely in-frame clones and lacks some. The sample records under 2.5 million clones, about nine tenths being singletons. The CDR3 contains 13 residues. Germline lookup yields CDR1 SGHKS and CDR2 YYEKEE (reference sequence). V was trimmed by 4 bases and J by 5 bases, leaving 10 bases between them. The chain couples TRBV5-5 to TRBJ1-5, with D hard to call. The sequenced material came from naive CD4+ T cells from PBMCs. Subset meaning: CD45RA+ positively selected. The origin of this receptor is a man aged 18 to 29 in good health. Some clones in this sample may be carry-over from other donors' samples. CDR3 loop: CASSPDTYQPQHF. CDR3 in DNA: TGTGCCAGCAGCCCTGACACCTATCAGCCCCAGCATTTT.